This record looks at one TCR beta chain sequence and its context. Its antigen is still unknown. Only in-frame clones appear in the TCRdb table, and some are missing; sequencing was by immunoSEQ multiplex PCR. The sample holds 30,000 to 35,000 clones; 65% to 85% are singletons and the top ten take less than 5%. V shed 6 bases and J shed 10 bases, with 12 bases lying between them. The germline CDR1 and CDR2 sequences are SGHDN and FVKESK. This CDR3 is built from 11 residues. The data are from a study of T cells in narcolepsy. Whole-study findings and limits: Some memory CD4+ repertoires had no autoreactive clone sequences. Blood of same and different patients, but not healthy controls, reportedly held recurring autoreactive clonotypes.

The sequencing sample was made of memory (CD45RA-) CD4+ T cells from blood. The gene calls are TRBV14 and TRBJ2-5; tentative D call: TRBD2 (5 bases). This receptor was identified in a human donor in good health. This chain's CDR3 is CASSFGLVQYF. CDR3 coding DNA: TGTGCCAGCAGTTTCGGACTTGTCCAGTACTTC.